A single T cell receptor beta chain is shown here with its context. Trimming left V 0 bases short and J 3 bases short, with 18 bases between. Germline V gene lookup returns CDR1 MGHRA and CDR2 YSYEKL. The CDR3 consists of 18 residues. Both 60 Vbeta primers and 13 Jbeta primers went into the PCR. Clones were sequenced by immunoSEQ multiplex PCR, and TCRdb holds only the in-frame ones, with some missing. The data show around 200,000 clones, with approximately 75% seen just once and approximately 5% held by the top ten. The sample belongs to a study of cytomegalovirus exposure and HLA in healthy donors. The sequence came from a young man in good health and CMV-seropositive. The sample taken for sequencing was PBMCs. The rearrangement uses TRBV4-1 and TRBJ2-1, with D unresolved. The CDR3 DNA reads TGCGCCAGCAGCCAAGATGCAACTCGCGGAACAAACTACAATGAGCAGTTCTTC. Translation gives CASSQDATRGTNYNEQFF.